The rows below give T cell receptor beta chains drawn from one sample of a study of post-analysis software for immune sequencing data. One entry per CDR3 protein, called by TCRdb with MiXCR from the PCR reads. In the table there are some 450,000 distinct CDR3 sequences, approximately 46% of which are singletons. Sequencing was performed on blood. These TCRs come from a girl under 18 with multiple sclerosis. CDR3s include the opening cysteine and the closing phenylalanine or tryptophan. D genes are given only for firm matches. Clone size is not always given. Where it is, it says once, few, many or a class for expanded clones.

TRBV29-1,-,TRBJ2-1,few,CSVAGDANNEQFF,TGCAGCGTTGCAGGGGACGCGAACAATGAGCAGTTCTTC
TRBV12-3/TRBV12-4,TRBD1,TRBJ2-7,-,CASRGTGAPYEQYF,TGTGCCAGCAGGGGGACAGGGGCCCCCTACGAGCAGTACTTC
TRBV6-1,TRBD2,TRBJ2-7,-,CASRRTSDSSYEQYF,TGTGCCAGCAGGAGGACTAGCGACAGCTCCTACGAGCAGTACTTC
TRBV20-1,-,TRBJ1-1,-,CSAREYFTEAFF,TGCAGTGCTAGAGAGTACTTCACTGAAGCTTTCTTT
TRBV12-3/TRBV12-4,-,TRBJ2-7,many,CASSSRGGDEQYF,TGTGCCAGCAGCAGTCGTGGGGGCGACGAGCAGTACTTC
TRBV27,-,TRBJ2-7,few,CASSLPGLVGEQYF,TGTGCCAGCAGTCTCCCCGGGCTGGTGGGAGAGCAGTACTTC
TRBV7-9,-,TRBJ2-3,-,CASSRGERAGTDTQYF,TGTGCCAGCAGCCGAGGGGAGCGGGCGGGCACAGATACGCAGTATTTT
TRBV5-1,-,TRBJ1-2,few,CASSLEGQGKSGYTF,TGCGCCAGCAGCTTGGAGGGGCAGGGGAAAAGTGGCTACACCTTC
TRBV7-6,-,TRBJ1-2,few,CASSLFEGSYGYTF,TGTGCCAGCAGCTTATTCGAGGGGAGCTATGGCTACACCTTC
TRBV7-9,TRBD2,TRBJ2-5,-,CASSPSPGTSPQETQYF,TGTGCCAGCAGCCCTAGCCCAGGGACTAGCCCACAAGAGACCCAGTACTTC
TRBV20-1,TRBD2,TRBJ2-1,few,CSANIMGTMRSNEQFF,TGCAGTGCAAACATAATGGGGACTATGAGGTCCAATGAGCAGTTCTTC
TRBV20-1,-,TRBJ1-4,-,CSAEDRFATNEKLFF,TGCAGTGCTGAGGATCGGTTTGCAACTAATGAAAAACTGTTTTTT
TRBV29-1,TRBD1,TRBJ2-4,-,CSVEARDRKNIQYF,TGCAGCGTTGAAGCCCGGGACAGAAAAAACATTCAGTACTTC
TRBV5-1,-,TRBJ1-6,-,CASSEGGGSSYNSPLHF,TGCGCCAGCAGCGAGGGAGGAGGGAGCTCCTATAATTCACCCCTCCACTTT
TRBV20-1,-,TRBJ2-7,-,CSARQTGGISYEQYF,TGCAGTGCTAGACAGACCGGCGGGATATCCTACGAGCAGTACTTC
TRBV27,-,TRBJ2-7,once,CASRPDDRSPYEQYF,TGTGCCAGCAGGCCAGACGACAGGTCGCCCTACGAGCAGTACTTC
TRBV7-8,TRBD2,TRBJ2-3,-,CASSLLAGLGTDTQYF,TGTGCCAGCAGCCTTTTAGCGGGATTGGGCACAGATACGCAGTATTTT
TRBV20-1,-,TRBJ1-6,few,CSAIDPTGSSYNSPLHF,TGCAGTGCTATTGACCCAACAGGGAGCTCCTATAATTCACCCCTCCACTTT
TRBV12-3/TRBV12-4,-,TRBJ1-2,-,CATSRGGYTF,TGTGCCACCTCTCGTGGGGGCTACACCTTC
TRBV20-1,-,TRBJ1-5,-,CSARRGNQPQHF,TGCAGTGCTCGAAGGGGGAATCAGCCCCAGCATTTT
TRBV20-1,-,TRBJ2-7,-,CSADPPPGQSYEQYF,TGCAGTGCGGATCCCCCTCCGGGACAAAGCTACGAGCAGTACTTC
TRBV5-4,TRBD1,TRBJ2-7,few,CASSSRDRGTYEQYF,TGTGCCAGCAGCTCTCGGGACAGAGGAACCTACGAGCAGTACTTC
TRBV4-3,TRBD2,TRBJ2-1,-,CASSQDGAGGYNEQFF,TGCGCCAGCAGCCAAGATGGAGCGGGAGGATACAATGAGCAGTTCTTC
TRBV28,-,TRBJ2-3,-,CASMTGPRSTDTQYF,TGTGCCAGTATGACGGGTCCGAGGAGCACAGATACGCAGTATTTT
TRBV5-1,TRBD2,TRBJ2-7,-,CASSLVPSGRAPSSLEQYF,TGCGCCAGCAGCTTGGTCCCTAGCGGGAGGGCCCCGTCCTCACTCGAGCAGTACTTC
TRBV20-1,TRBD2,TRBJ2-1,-,CSAAQSGREYNEQFF,TGCAGTGCGGCTCAAAGCGGGAGGGAATACAATGAGCAGTTCTTC
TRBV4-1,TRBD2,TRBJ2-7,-,CASSPSSGRRAYEQYF,TGCGCCAGCAGCCCCTCTAGCGGGAGGAGGGCCTACGAGCAGTACTTC
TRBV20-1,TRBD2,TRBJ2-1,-,CSAIENWDYYNEQFF,TGCAGTGCTATAGAAAACTGGGACTACTACAATGAGCAGTTCTTC
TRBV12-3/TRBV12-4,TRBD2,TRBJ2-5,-,CASSLFGGRTQETQYF,TGTGCCAGCAGTTTATTCGGCGGGAGGACACAAGAGACCCAGTACTTC
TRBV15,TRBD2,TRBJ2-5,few,CATSKGLEETQYF,TGTGCCACCAGCAAGGGACTAGAAGAGACCCAGTACTTC